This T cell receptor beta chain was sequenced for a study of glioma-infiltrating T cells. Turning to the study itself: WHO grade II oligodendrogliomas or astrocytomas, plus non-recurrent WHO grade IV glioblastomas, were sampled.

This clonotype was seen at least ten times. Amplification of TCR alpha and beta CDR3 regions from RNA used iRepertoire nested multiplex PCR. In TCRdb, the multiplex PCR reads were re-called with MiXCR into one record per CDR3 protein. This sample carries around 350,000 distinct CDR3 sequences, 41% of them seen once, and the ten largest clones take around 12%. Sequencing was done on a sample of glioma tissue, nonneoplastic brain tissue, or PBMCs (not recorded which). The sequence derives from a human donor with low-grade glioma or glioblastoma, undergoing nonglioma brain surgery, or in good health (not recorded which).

CDR3 amino acids: CASSPGLAGPGELFF. CDR3 DNA: TGTGCCAGCAGTCCAGGACTAGCCGGCCCCGGGGAGCTGTTTTTT. V gene TRBV6-2 or TRBV6-3 combines with J gene TRBJ2-2; 8 bases fit TRBD2. The junction had 8 bases not matched to a gene; V was cut back by 5 bases and J by 6 bases. The CDR3 consists of 15 residues. Germline V gene sequence: CDR1 MNHEY, CDR2 SVGEGT.